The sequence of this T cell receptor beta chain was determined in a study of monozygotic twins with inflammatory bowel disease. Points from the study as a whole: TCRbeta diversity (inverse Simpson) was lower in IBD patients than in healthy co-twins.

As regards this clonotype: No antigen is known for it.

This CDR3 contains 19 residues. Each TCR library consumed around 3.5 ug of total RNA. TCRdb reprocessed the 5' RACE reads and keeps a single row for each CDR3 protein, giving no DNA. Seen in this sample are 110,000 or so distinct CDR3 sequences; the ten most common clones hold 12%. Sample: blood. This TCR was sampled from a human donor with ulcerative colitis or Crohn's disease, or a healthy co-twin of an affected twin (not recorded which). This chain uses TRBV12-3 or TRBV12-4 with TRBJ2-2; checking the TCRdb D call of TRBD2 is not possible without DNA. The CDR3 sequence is CASSFRGSLAGLNTGELFF.